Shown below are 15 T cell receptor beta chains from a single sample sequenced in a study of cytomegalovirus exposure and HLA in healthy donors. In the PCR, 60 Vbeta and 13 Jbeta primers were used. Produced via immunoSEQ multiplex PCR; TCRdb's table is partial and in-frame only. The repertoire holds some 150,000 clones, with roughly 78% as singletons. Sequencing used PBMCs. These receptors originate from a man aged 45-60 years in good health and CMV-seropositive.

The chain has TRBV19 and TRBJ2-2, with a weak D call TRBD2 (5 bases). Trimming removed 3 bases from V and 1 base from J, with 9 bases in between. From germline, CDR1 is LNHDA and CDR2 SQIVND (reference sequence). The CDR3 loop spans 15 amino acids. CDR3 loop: CASSMRGLNTGELFF. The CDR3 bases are TGTGCCAGTAGTATGAGAGGGTTGAACACCGGGGAGCTGTTTTTT.

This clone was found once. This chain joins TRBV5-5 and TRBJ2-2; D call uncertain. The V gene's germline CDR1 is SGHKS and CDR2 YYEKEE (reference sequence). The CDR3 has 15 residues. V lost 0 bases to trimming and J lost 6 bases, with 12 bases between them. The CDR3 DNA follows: TGTGCCAGCAGCTTGGGGGCCCGATTGCCCGGGGAGCTGTTTTTT. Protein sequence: CASSLGARLPGELFF. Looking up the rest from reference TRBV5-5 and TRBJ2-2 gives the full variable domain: DAGVTQSPTHLIKTRGQQVTLRCSPISGHKSVSWYQQVLGQGPQFIFQYYEKEERGRGNFPDRFSARQFPNYSSELNVNALLLGDSALYLCASSLGARLPGELFFGEGSRLTVL.

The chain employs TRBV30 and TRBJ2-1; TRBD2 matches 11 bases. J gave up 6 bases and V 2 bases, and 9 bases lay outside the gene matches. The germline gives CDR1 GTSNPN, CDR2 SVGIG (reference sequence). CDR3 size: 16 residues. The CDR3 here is CAWSTSGSIVVNEQFF. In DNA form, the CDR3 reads TGTGCCTGGAGTACTAGCGGGAGTATCGTAGTCAATGAGCAGTTCTTC.

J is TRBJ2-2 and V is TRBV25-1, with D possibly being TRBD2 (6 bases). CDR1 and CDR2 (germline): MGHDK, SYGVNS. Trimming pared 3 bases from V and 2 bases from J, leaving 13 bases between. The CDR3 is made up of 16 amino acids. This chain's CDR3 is CASSDSGGKNTGELFF. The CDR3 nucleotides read TGTGCCAGCAGTGATTCAGGCGGGAAAAACACCGGGGAGCTGTTTTTT.

As DNA, the CDR3 is TGTGCCAGCTCACCCGACGGGGTTTCTGGCTACACCTTC. Its translation is CASSPDGVSGYTF. The rearrangement links TRBV18 to TRBJ1-2; the D is unclear. Germline CDR1 KGHSH, CDR2 LQKENI. V was shortened by 3 bases and J by 7 bases, with 12 bases between the two germline ends. CDR3 length: 13 amino acids.

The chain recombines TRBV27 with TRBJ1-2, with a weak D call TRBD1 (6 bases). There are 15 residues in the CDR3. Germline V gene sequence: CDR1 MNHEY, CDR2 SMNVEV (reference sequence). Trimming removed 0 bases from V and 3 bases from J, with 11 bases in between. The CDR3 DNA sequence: TGTGCCAGCAGTTTATCAGGACAGAGACACTATGGCTACACCTTC. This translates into CASSLSGQRHYGYTF.

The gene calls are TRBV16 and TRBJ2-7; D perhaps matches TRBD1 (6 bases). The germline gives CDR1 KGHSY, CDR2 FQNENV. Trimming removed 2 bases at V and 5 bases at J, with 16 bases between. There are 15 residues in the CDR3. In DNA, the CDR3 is TGTGCCAGCAGCCAACAGCCAGGGGTTGTCGACGAGCAGTACTTC. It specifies CASSQQPGVVDEQYF.

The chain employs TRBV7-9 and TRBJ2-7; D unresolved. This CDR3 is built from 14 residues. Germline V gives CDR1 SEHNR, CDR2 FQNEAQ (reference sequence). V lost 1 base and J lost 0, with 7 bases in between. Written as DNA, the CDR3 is TGTGCCAGCAGCTTAGGGCTGGCCTCCTACGAGCAGTACTTC. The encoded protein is CASSLGLASYEQYF.

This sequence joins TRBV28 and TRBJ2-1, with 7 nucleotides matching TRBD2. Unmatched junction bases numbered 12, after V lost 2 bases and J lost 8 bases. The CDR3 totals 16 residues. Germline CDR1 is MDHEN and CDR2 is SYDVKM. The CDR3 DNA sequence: TGTGCCAGCAGTTTACAGGGCGGTAGCGGGCTCCATGAGCAGTTCTTC. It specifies CASSLQGGSGLHEQFF.

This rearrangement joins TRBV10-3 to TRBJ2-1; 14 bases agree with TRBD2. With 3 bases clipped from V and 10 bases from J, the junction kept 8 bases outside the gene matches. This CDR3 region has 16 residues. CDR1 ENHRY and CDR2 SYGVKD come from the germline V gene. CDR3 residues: CAISDRGTSGRGEQFF. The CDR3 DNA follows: TGTGCCATCAGTGATAGGGGGACTAGCGGGAGAGGGGAGCAGTTCTTC.

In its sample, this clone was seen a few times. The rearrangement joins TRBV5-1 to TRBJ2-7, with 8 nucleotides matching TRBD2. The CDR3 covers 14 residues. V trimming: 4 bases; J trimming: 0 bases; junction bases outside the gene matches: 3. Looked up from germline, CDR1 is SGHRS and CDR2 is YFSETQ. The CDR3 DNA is TGCGCCAGCAGCATCGGGAGGGCCTCCTACGAGCAGTACTTC. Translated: CASSIGRASYEQYF.

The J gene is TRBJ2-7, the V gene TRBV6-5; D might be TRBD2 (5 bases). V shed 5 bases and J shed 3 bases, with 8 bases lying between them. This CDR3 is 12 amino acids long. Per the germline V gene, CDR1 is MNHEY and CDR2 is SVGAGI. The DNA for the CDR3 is TGTGCCAGCAGTAACCGGGGCTACGAGCAGTACTTC. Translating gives CASSNRGYEQYF.

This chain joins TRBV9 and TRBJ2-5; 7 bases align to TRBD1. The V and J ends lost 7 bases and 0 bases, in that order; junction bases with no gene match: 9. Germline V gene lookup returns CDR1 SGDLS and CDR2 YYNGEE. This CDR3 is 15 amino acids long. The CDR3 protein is CASALGTAYQETQYF. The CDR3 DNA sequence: TGTGCCAGCGCCCTAGGGACAGCTTACCAAGAGACCCAGTACTTC.

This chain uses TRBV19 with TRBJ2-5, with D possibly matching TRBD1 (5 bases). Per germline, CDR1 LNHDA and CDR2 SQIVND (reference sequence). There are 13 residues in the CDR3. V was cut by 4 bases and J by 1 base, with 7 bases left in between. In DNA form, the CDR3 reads TGTGCCAGTAGTAATGGGGCCCAAGAGACCCAGTACTTC. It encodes CASSNGAQETQYF.

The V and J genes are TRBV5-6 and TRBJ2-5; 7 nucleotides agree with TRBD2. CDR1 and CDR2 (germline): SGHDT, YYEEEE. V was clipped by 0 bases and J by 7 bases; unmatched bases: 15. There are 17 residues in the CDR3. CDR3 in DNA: TGTGCCAGCAGCTTGGGGGCTAGCGGCTCGACTATGGGGACCCAGTACTTC. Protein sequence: CASSLGASGSTMGTQYF.